The present TCR beta chain was sequenced within a study of identical twins. A remark on this clonotype: Antigen: not known.

From the 5' RACE reads, TCRdb called clonotypes with MiXCR, one entry per CDR3 protein. The sample has under 250,000 distinct CDR3 sequences, 7.5% seen once; the top ten hold roughly 5.4%. Whole-study findings and limits: Beta clonotypes that were abundant in cord blood contained fewer insertions, a pattern absent from memory repertoires. For monozygotic twins, models underestimated out-of-frame TCR alpha sharing.

The same sample was also studied in work on yellow fever vaccine responses in identical twins. That paper notes: The T cell response to vaccination in identical twins was reportedly partly convergent and partly personalized.

This sequence was found in a woman under 30 in good health. The sequencing sample was made of CD8+ T cells sorted from blood.

CDR3: CASSIDLGANVLTF. CDR3 DNA: TGTGCCAGTAGTATAGATCTGGGGGCCAACGTCCTGACTTTC. The V and J genes are TRBV19 and TRBJ2-6; the D is unclear. In germline, CDR1 is LNHDA, CDR2 SQIVND (reference sequence). The CDR3 loop spans 14 amino acids. V dropped 0 bases and J dropped 4 bases, with 4 bases sitting between them.